This entry is about one T cell receptor beta chain. In the original workflow: Amplification of reference gene primers provided the estimated nucleated cell counts. The method was immunoSEQ multiplex PCR; TCRdb's version includes in-frame clones alone and lacks a portion of them. V, J and clone size derive from that table, while D and trimming were established from the DNA sequence. The table lists 150,000 to 200,000 clones, approximately 90% of them singletons. Germline assignment: CDR1 MNHEY and CDR2 SVGAGI. Germline trimming cut 2 bases from V and 5 bases from J; bases unmatched to any gene: 4. The CDR3 sequence is 15 residues long. This sample is drawn from a study of blood T cell repertoires in COVID-19. Study as a whole: Some COVID-19 samples were acute and others convalescent; all came from the United States, Italy and Spain. Sample material is recorded as cDNA or gDNA derived from T cells, B-cell-depleted T cells, or PBMCs.

The sequence derives from a man aged 18-30 years who had recovered from COVID-19. This rearrangement joins TRBV6-5 to TRBJ2-5, with TRBD1 matching 11 bases. The material sequenced was peripheral blood. Here the CDR3 DNA reads TGTGCCAGCAGTTACGGACAGGGGGCATACGAGACCCAGTACTTC. This encodes CASSYGQGAYETQYF.